This T cell receptor beta chain derives from a study of OX40 agonist ivuxolimab in advanced cancers. CDR3 size: 17 residues. J gave up 0 bases and V 0 bases, and 6 bases lay outside the gene matches. Germline V gene lookup returns CDR1 SGHDT and CDR2 YYEEEE. Sequenced by immunoSEQ multiplex PCR; TCRdb stores in-frame clones only, minus some. The data show around 66,000 clones, about 85% seen once. Material: CD4+ or CD8+ T cells sorted from blood, obtained in a trial of the OX40 agonist ivuxolimab. The V and J genes are TRBV5-6 and TRBJ2-4, with 7 bases fitting TRBD2. This TCR came from an adult with an advanced solid tumor such as melanoma, head and neck, liver or kidney cancer. This CDR3 reads CASSLAWTGGAKNIQYF. The CDR3 DNA sequence: TGTGCCAGCAGCTTGGCCTGGACGGGGGGAGCCAAAAACATTCAGTACTTC.